This T cell receptor beta chain was obtained from a study of T cell repertoires in cytomegalovirus infection. Study background: Public TCR beta signatures marked donors with CMV infection and the matching HLA.

The study, taken as a whole, reports: Summed frequency of shared TCR beta families picked out CMV carriers who also had the relevant HLA. CMV-specific HLA-C-restricted TCR beta clonotypes dominated the ex vivo response.

TCRdb re-derived calls from the reads in MiXCR, one entry per CDR3 protein. The table has more than 150,000 distinct CDR3 sequences, about 21% seen once. Notes on this clonotype: Its antigen is currently unknown.

The CDR3 is made up of 16 amino acids. Per the germline V gene, CDR1 is SGHRS and CDR2 is YFSETQ. J gave up 1 base and V 4 bases, and 4 bases lay outside the gene matches. The J gene is TRBJ2-5, the V gene TRBV5-1; 13 positions agree with TRBD2. The sequenced sample was PBMCs. The origin of this receptor is a human donor in good health (CMV status not recorded). Some clones in this sample may be carry-over from other donors' samples. CDR3 amino acids: CASSPGTSGAQETQYF. Here the CDR3 DNA reads TGCGCCAGCAGCCCCGGGACTAGCGGGGCCCAAGAGACCCAGTACTTC.